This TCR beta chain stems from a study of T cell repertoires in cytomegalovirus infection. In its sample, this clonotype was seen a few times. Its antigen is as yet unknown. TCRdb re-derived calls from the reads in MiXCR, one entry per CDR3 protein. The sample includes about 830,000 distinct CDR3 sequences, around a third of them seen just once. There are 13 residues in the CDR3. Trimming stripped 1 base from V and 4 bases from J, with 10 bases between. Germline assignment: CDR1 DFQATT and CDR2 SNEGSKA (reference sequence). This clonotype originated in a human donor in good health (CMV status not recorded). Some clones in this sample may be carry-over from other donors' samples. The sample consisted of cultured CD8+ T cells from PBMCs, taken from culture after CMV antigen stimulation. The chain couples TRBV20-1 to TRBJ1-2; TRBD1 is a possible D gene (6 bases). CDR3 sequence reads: CSARATGFYGYTF. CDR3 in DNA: TGCAGTGCTAGAGCGACAGGCTTCTATGGCTACACCTTC.